These 5 T cell receptor beta chains were all obtained from the same sample, sequenced in a study of blood T cells in healthy people across ages. A J-beta primer mix and a sample-barcoded 5' primer were used in a second PCR of roughly 7 to 12 cycles. TCRdb itself ran the 5' RACE reads through MiXCR, one entry per CDR3 protein. The sample carries around 780,000 distinct CDR3 sequences, about 56% recorded once. The sample consisted of blood. The source of these receptors is a man aged 35 to 55 in good health.

J is TRBJ2-7 and V is TRBV7-2, with 7 nucleotides matching TRBD2. The CDR3 is 16 amino acids. Germline V lookup: CDR1 SGHTA, CDR2 FQGNSA. V shed 5 bases and J 7 bases; nucleotides not matched to a gene: 17. The chain's CDR3 is CASSTAPTSVVSEQYF. Here the CDR3 DNA reads TGTGCCAGCAGCACAGCCCCAACTAGCGTGGTTTCGGAGCAGTACTTC. The entire variable domain, with the rest obtained from reference TRBV7-2 and TRBJ2-7, is as follows: GAGVSQSPSNKVTEKGKDVELRCDPISGHTALYWYRQSLGQGLEFLIYFQGNSAPDKSGLPSDRFSAERTGGSVSTLTIQRTQQEDSAVYLCASSTAPTSVVSEQYFGPGTRLTVT.

The rearrangement joins TRBV3-1 to TRBJ2-7; possible D gene TRBD1, 6 bases. V was shortened by 2 bases and J by 5 bases, with 19 bases between the two germline ends. Germline V gene sequence: CDR1 LGHDT, CDR2 YNNKEL (reference sequence). The length of the CDR3 is 16 residues. The chain's CDR3 is CASSQSSRGAFHEQYF. In nucleotides, the CDR3 is TGTGCCAGCAGCCAAAGTAGCAGGGGAGCTTTCCACGAGCAGTACTTC.

V is TRBV12-3 or TRBV12-4 and J is TRBJ1-2; tentative D call: TRBD1 (5 bases). The CDR3 covers 14 residues. V dropped 10 bases and J dropped 4 bases, with 19 bases sitting between them. The DNA for the CDR3 is TGTGCCACCCAAGCACTAGGGGTCGCCTATGGCTACACCTTC. It yields the protein CATQALGVAYGYTF.

The gene calls are TRBV6-5 and TRBJ2-5; 7 positions agree with TRBD1. V gave up 0 bases and J gave up 6 bases; unmatched junction bases: 13. The germline V gene encodes CDR1 MNHEY and CDR2 SVGAGI. This CDR3 has 17 residues. The CDR3 is CASSYSLSVDRVKTQYF. The CDR3 region has the DNA TGTGCCAGCAGTTACTCGCTCTCGGTCGACAGGGTAAAGACCCAGTACTTC.

The rearrangement links TRBV10-3 to TRBJ2-5; the match to TRBD2 covers 11 bases. The J call is in doubt because the DNA end fits TRBJ2-7 better. Per germline, CDR1 ENHRY and CDR2 SYGVKD. The CDR3 consists of 13 residues. The CDR3 region is CAIRVTSGNEQYF. In DNA, the CDR3 is TGTGCCATCAGGGTGACTAGCGGGAACGAGCAGTACTTC.